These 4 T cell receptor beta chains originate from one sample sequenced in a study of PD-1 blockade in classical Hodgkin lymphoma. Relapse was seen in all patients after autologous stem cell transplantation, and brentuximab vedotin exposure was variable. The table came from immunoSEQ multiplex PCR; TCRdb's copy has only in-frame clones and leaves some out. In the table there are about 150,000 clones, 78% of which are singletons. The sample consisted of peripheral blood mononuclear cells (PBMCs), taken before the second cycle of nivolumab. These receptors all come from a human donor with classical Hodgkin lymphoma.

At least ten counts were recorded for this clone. CDR3 loop: CASSFFDRGSDGYTF. As DNA, the CDR3 is TGTGCCAGCAGTTTCTTCGACAGGGGATCGGATGGCTACACCTTC. The J gene is TRBJ1-2, the V gene TRBV28; 8 nucleotides align to TRBD1. The CDR3 has 15 residues. CDR1 and CDR2 from the germline V gene are MDHEN and SYDVKM. After removal of 3 bases from V and 6 bases from J, the junction contained 9 bases not matched to a gene.

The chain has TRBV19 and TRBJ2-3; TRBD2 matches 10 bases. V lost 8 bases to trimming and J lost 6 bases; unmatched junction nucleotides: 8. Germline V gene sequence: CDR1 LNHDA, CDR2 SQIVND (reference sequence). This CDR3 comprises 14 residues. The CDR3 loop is CASRTSGEGDTQYF. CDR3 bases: TGTGCCAGTCGTACTAGCGGGGAAGGGGATACGCAGTATTTT. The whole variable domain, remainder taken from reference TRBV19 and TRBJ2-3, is DGGITQSPKYLFRKEGQNVTLSCEQNLNHDAMYWYRQDPGQGLRLIYYSQIVNDFQKGDIAEGYSVSREKKESFPLTVTSAQKNPTAFYLCASRTSGEGDTQYFGPGTRLTVL.

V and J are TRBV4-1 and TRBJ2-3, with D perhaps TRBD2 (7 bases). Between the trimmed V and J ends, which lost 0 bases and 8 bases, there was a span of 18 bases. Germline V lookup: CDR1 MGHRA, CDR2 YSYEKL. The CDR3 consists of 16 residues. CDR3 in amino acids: CASSQDWRGGYGTQYF. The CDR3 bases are TGCGCCAGCAGCCAAGATTGGAGGGGGGGCTACGGTACGCAGTATTTT.

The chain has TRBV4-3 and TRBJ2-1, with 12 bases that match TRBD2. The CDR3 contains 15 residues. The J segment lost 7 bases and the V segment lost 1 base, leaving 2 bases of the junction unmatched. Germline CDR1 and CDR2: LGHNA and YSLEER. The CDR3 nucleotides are TGCGCCAGCAGCCAAGGACTAGCGGGAGAAAATGAGCAGTTCTTC. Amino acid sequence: CASSQGLAGENEQFF.